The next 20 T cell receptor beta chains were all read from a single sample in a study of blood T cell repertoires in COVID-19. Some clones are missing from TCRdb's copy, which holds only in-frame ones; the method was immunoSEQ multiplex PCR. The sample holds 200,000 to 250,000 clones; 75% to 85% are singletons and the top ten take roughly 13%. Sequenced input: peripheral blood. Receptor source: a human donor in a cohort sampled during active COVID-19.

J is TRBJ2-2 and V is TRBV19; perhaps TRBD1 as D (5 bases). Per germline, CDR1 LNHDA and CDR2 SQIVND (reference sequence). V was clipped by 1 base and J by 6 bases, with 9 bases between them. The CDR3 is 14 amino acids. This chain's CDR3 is CASSIARESGELFF. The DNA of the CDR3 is TGTGCCAGTAGTATAGCCAGGGAATCCGGGGAGCTGTTTTTT.

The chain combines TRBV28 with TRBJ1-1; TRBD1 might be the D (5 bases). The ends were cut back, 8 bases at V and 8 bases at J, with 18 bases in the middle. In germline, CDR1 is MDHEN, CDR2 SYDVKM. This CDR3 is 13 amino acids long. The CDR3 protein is CASGGRGRVEAFF. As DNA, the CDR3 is TGTGCCAGCGGAGGGAGGGGTCGAGTCGAAGCTTTCTTT.

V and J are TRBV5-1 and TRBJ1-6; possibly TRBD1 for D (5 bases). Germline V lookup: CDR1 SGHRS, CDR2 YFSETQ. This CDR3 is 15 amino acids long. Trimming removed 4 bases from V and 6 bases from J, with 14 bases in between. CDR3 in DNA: TGCGCCAGCAGCCCCGGAAGGCAGGGTAATTCACCCCTCCACTTT. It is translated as CASSPGRQGNSPLHF. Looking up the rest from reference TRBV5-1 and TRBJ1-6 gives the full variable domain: KAGVTQTPRYLIKTRGQQVTLSCSPISGHRSVSWYQQTPGQGLQFLFEYFSETQRNKGNFPGRFSGRQFSNSRSEMNVSTLELGDSALYLCASSPGRQGNSPLHFGNGTRLTVT.

CDR3 coding DNA: TGTGCCAGCACCATAGACAGGGGGAATGAGCAGTTCTTC. This sequence encodes CASTIDRGNEQFF. J is TRBJ2-1 and V is TRBV7-2; 9 nucleotides match TRBD1. CDR1 and CDR2 (germline): SGHTA, FQGNSA. The CDR3 totals 13 residues. The trim removed 7 bases at V and 7 bases at J, leaving 5 bases unmatched. Supplemented by reference TRBV7-2 and TRBJ2-1, the full variable domain reads GAGVSQSPSNKVTEKGKDVELRCDPISGHTALYWYRQSLGQGLEFLIYFQGNSAPDKSGLPSDRFSAERTGGSVSTLTIQRTQQEDSAVYLCASTIDRGNEQFFGPGTRLTVL.

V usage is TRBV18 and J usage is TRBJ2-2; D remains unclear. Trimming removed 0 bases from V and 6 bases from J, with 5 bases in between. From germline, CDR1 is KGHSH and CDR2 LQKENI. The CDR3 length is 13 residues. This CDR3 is CASSPPAAGELFF. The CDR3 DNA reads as TGTGCCAGCTCACCACCGGCTGCCGGGGAGCTGTTTTTT.

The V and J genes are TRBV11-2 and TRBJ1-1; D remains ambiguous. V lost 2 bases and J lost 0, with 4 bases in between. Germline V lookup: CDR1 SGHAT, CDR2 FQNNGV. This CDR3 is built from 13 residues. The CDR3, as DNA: TGTGCCAGCAGCTTACCAGTGAACACTGAAGCTTTCTTT. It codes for CASSLPVNTEAFF. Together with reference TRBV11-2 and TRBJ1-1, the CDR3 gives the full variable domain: EAGVAQSPRYKIIEKRQSVAFWCNPISGHATLYWYQQILGQGPKLLIQFQNNGVVDDSQLPKDRFSAERLKGVDSTLKIQPAKLEDSAVYLCASSLPVNTEAFFGQGTRLTVV.

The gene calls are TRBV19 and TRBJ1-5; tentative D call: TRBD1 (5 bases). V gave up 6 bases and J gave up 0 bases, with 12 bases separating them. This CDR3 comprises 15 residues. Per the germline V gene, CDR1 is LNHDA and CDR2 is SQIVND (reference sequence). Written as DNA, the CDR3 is TGTGCCAGTAGGAACCGGGGGGATAGCAATCAGCCCCAGCATTTT. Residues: CASRNRGDSNQPQHF.

The CDR3 DNA reads as TGTGCCAGCAGTTTCGCAGGGGTATCAGGAAACACCATATATTTT. It is translated as CASSFAGVSGNTIYF. The genes are TRBV28 and TRBJ1-3; perhaps TRBD1 as D (6 bases). Germline V gives CDR1 MDHEN, CDR2 SYDVKM. The CDR3 loop spans 15 amino acids. Trimming stripped 3 bases from V and 4 bases from J, with 13 bases between.

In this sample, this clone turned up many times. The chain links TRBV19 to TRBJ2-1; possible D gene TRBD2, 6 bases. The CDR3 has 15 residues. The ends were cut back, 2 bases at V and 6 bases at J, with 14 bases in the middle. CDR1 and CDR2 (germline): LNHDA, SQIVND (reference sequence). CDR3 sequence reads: CASSISGEEFNEQFF. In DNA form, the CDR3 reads TGTGCCAGTAGTATATCGGGGGAGGAATTCAATGAGCAGTTCTTC.

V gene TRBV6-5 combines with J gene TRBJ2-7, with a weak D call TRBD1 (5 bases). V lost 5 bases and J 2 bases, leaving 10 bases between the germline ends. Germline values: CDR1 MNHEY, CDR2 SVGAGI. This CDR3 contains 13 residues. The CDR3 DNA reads TGTGCCAGCAGTACCGACAGACCCTACGAGCAGTACTTC. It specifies CASSTDRPYEQYF.

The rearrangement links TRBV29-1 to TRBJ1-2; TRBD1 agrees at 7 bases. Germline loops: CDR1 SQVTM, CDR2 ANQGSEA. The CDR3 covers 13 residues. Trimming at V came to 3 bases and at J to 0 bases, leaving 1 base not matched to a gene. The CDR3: CSVDGTANYGYTF. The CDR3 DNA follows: TGCAGCGTTGACGGGACAGCTAACTATGGCTACACCTTC.

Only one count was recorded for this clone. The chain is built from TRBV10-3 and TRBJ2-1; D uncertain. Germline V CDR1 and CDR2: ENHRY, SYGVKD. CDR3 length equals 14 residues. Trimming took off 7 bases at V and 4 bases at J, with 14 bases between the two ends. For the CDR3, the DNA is TGTGCCATCATGCCCCAGGCAACATACAATGAGCAGTTCTTC. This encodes CAIMPQATYNEQFF.

The CDR3 coding sequence is TGTGCCAGCAGCCTTGACGGGAGCTCCTATAATTCACCCCTCCACTTT. Translation: CASSLDGSSYNSPLHF. The gene calls are TRBV9 and TRBJ1-6; D gene uncertain. The germline CDR1 and CDR2 sequences are SGDLS and YYNGEE. The CDR3 sequence is 16 residues long. V lost 4 bases and J lost 0, with 11 bases in between. The full variable domain, rest sourced from reference TRBV9 and TRBJ1-6, is DSGVTQTPKHLITATGQRVTLRCSPRSGDLSVYWYQQSLDQGLQFLIQYYNGEERAKGNILERFSAQQFPDLHSELNLSSLELGDSALYFCASSLDGSSYNSPLHFGNGTRLTVT.

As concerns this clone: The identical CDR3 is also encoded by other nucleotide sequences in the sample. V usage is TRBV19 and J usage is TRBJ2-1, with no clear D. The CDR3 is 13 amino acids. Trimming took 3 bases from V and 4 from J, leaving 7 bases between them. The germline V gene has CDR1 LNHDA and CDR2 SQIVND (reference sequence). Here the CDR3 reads CASSIRLYNEQFF. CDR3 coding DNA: TGTGCCAGTAGTATTCGACTGTACAATGAGCAGTTCTTC.

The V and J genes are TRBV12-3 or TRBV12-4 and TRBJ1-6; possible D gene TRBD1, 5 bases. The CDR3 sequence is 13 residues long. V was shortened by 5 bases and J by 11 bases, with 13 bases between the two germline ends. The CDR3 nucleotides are TGTGCCAGCAGTCCAGCACAGGTAGCACCCCTCCACTTT. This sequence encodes CASSPAQVAPLHF.

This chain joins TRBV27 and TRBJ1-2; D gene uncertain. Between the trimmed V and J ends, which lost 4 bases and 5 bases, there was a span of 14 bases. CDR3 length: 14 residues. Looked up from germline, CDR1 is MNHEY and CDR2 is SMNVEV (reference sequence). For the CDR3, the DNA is TGTGCCAGCAGTTCCCCGAGGGAAGCATATGGCTACACCTTC. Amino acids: CASSSPREAYGYTF.

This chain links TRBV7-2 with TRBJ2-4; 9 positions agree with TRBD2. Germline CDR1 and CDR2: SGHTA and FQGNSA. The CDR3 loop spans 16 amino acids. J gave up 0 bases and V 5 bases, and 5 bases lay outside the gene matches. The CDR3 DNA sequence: TGTGCCAGCAGCCCTAGCGGGATGCTAGCCAAAAACATTCAGTACTTC. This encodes CASSPSGMLAKNIQYF.

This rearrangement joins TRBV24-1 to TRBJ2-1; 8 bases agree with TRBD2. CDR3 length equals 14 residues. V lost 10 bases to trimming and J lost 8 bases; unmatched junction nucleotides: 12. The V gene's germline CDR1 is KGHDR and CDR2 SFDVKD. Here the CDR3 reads CATTGGLVEDEQFF. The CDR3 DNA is TGTGCCACTACTGGGGGACTAGTTGAGGATGAGCAGTTCTTC.

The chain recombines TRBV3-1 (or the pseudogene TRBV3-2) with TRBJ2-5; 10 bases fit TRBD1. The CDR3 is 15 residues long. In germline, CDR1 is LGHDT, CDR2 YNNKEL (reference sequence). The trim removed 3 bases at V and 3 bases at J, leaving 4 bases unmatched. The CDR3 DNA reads TGTGCCAGCAGCCACCCTGGGACAGGGGAAGAGACCCAGTACTTC. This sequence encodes CASSHPGTGEETQYF.

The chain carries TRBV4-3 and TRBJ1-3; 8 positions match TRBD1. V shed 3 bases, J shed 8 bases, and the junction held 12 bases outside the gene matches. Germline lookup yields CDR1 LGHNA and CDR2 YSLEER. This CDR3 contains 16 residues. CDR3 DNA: TGCGCCAGCAGCCAGGAATCCGACAGGGGAAGGGACACCATATATTTT. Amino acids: CASSQESDRGRDTIYF.